The present T cell receptor beta chain was sequenced within a study of blood T cell repertoires in COVID-19. The overall study: Sites in the United States, Italy and Spain provided acute and convalescent COVID-19 samples. Nucleic acid was either cDNA or gDNA, and it came from T cells, B-cell-depleted T cells, or PBMCs.

The CDR3 has 12 residues. V was trimmed by 6 bases and J by 4 bases, leaving 6 bases between them. Profiled with immunoSEQ multiplex PCR; TCRdb holds only in-frame clones, not every one. The sample includes around 150,000 clones, 75% to 90% of them seen just once. The sequence was obtained from a woman aged 60-75 years with active or convalescent COVID-19. The sample consisted of peripheral blood. The V gene is TRBV12-3 or TRBV12-4, the J gene TRBJ1-4; no clear D gene. The CDR3 DNA follows: TGTGCCAGCAGCCAAAATAATGAAAAACTGTTTTTT. Residues: CASSQNNEKLFF.